Listed below are T cell receptor beta chains from one sample, sequenced in a study of T cell changes during pregnancy in multiple sclerosis. Assay: immunoSEQ multiplex PCR; the TCRdb copy retains only in-frame clones and omits some. This table has fewer than 80,000 clones, roughly 90% appearing once. Sequenced material: peripheral blood, taken in the first trimester of pregnancy. These receptors came from a female donor in good health, enrolled as a control in a pregnancy study. Both conserved end residues are part of each CDR3. Fields, in order: clone size, V gene, J gene, D gene, CDR3 DNA, CDR3 protein. The D gene is left open where the match is weak. The size field is filled for only some rows; it gives once, few, many or a size class.

abundance: NA; v_gene: TRBV29-1; j_gene: TRBJ2-1; d_gene: TRBD2; CDR3nt: TGCAGCGTTGTTACACGGGGGGTTTACAATGAGCAGTTCTTC; CDR3aa: CSVVTRGVYNEQFF
abundance: NA; v_gene: TRBV28; j_gene: TRBJ1-1; d_gene: NA; CDR3nt: TGTGCCAGCAGTTTGGGGCGGCTGACTGAAGCTTTCTTT; CDR3aa: CASSLGRLTEAFF
abundance: NA; v_gene: TRBV12-5; j_gene: TRBJ1-4; d_gene: TRBD1; CDR3nt: TGTGCTAGTGGTCAAGGACAGGGAGGGACTAATGAAAAACTGTTTTTT; CDR3aa: CASGQGQGGTNEKLFF
abundance: NA; v_gene: TRBV10-2; j_gene: TRBJ2-7; d_gene: TRBD2; CDR3nt: TGCGCCAGCAGTCCTCTAGCGGGAGCGTCCGAGCAGTACTTC; CDR3aa: CASSPLAGASEQYF
abundance: NA; v_gene: TRBV6-6; j_gene: TRBJ1-2; d_gene: TRBD1; CDR3nt: TGTGCCAGCAGTTATACAGGGGACGGCTACACCTTC; CDR3aa: CASSYTGDGYTF
abundance: NA; v_gene: TRBV9; j_gene: TRBJ1-1; d_gene: NA; CDR3nt: TGTGCCAGCAGCCAAAACGGGGGTGAAGCTTTCTTT; CDR3aa: CASSQNGGEAFF
abundance: NA; v_gene: TRBV11-2; j_gene: TRBJ2-7; d_gene: NA; CDR3nt: TGTGCCAGCAGCTTGGATCCAGGGATAGCCTACGAGCAGTACTTC; CDR3aa: CASSLDPGIAYEQYF
abundance: NA; v_gene: TRBV15; j_gene: TRBJ1-1; d_gene: NA; CDR3nt: TGTGCCACCAGCAGAGAACAGGAGAACACTGAAGCTTTCTTT; CDR3aa: CATSREQENTEAFF
abundance: NA; v_gene: TRBV11-3; j_gene: TRBJ1-1; d_gene: NA; CDR3nt: TGTGCCAGCAGCAAGACACCGAACACTGAAGCTTTCTTT; CDR3aa: CASSKTPNTEAFF
abundance: NA; v_gene: TRBV5-4; j_gene: TRBJ2-2; d_gene: TRBD1; CDR3nt: TGTGCCAGCAGCTCGCAGACAGGGGGGAACACCGGGGAGCTGTTTTTT; CDR3aa: CASSSQTGGNTGELFF
abundance: NA; v_gene: TRBV5-1; j_gene: TRBJ2-1; d_gene: TRBD2; CDR3nt: TGCGCCAGCAGCTTGTTAGCGGGGGTTTCCTACAATGAGCAGTTCTTC; CDR3aa: CASSLLAGVSYNEQFF
abundance: NA; v_gene: TRBV28; j_gene: TRBJ1-3; d_gene: NA; CDR3nt: TGTGCCAGCAGTCCCCCGGCGGCCTTCTCTGGAAACACCATATATTTT; CDR3aa: CASSPPAAFSGNTIYF
abundance: NA; v_gene: TRBV7-8; j_gene: TRBJ2-7; d_gene: NA; CDR3nt: TGTGCCAGCAGCTTATTCTCAGGGCCCACCTACGAGCAGTACTTC; CDR3aa: CASSLFSGPTYEQYF
abundance: NA; v_gene: TRBV13; j_gene: TRBJ2-5; d_gene: TRBD2; CDR3nt: TGTGCCAGCAGCTCTCCGGCTAGCGGGGTCGAAGAGACCCAGTACTTC; CDR3aa: CASSSPASGVEETQYF
abundance: once; v_gene: TRBV5-6; j_gene: TRBJ2-2; d_gene: NA; CDR3nt: TGTGCCAGCAGCTTGTTTAAAACAGCGAACACCGGGGAGCTGTTTTTT; CDR3aa: CASSLFKTANTGELFF
abundance: NA; v_gene: TRBV19; j_gene: TRBJ2-3; d_gene: NA; CDR3nt: TGTGCCAGTAGTATAGGTCAGTCCGCCGATACGCAGTATTTT; CDR3aa: CASSIGQSADTQYF
abundance: NA; v_gene: TRBV5-1; j_gene: TRBJ2-1; d_gene: TRBD2; CDR3nt: TGCGCCAGCAGCCTTAGCGGGGGGCTATACAATGAGCAGTTCTTC; CDR3aa: CASSLSGGLYNEQFF
abundance: NA; v_gene: TRBV9; j_gene: TRBJ2-3; d_gene: TRBD2; CDR3nt: TGTGCCAGCACCCAGAGGGAGGGGCGCACAGATACGCAGTATTTT; CDR3aa: CASTQREGRTDTQYF
abundance: NA; v_gene: TRBV5-6; j_gene: TRBJ1-4; d_gene: NA; CDR3nt: TGTGCCAGCAGCTTGGCTCTTTTCTCGGGGGAAAAACTGTTTTTT; CDR3aa: CASSLALFSGEKLFF
abundance: once; v_gene: TRBV5-1; j_gene: TRBJ1-2; d_gene: TRBD1; CDR3nt: TGCGCCAGCAGCGGGGGGGTCGGGACAGGCGCTAACTATGGCTACACCTTC; CDR3aa: CASSGGVGTGANYGYTF
abundance: once; v_gene: TRBV7-6; j_gene: TRBJ1-4; d_gene: TRBD1; CDR3nt: TGTGCCAGCAGCTTGACAGGGACCGGGTCAGGACTGTTTTTT; CDR3aa: CASSLTGTGSGLFF
abundance: NA; v_gene: TRBV28; j_gene: TRBJ1-2; d_gene: TRBD1; CDR3nt: TGTGCCAGCAGCTCGACAGGGGACTTGTTCGTGGACTATGGCTACACCTTC; CDR3aa: CASSSTGDLFVDYGYTF
abundance: NA; v_gene: TRBV25-1; j_gene: TRBJ2-1; d_gene: NA; CDR3nt: TGTGCCAGCAGTCCCCCAGGGTCTTCCTACAATGAGCAGTTCTTC; CDR3aa: CASSPPGSSYNEQFF
abundance: NA; v_gene: TRBV4-1; j_gene: TRBJ2-7; d_gene: TRBD2; CDR3nt: TGCGCCAGCAGCCAAGATTCGGGGGGAACCTACGAGCAGTACTTC; CDR3aa: CASSQDSGGTYEQYF
abundance: NA; v_gene: TRBV7-2; j_gene: TRBJ2-1; d_gene: NA; CDR3nt: TGTGCCAGCAGCCCTCAGGGGAGCATCCACAATGAGCAGTTCTTC; CDR3aa: CASSPQGSIHNEQFF
abundance: NA; v_gene: TRBV7-7; j_gene: TRBJ2-1; d_gene: NA; CDR3nt: TGTGCTAGCAGCTTACTCCTAGCCAATGAGCAGTTCTTC; CDR3aa: CASSLLLANEQFF
abundance: NA; v_gene: TRBV29-1; j_gene: TRBJ2-3; d_gene: NA; CDR3nt: TGCAGCGTTCTCCCGTACTTCCGGGGAGATACGCAGTATTTT; CDR3aa: CSVLPYFRGDTQYF
abundance: NA; v_gene: TRBV9; j_gene: TRBJ2-3; d_gene: TRBD1; CDR3nt: TGTGCCAGCAGCGCACTGACAGGGGATGGAGATACGCAGTATTTT; CDR3aa: CASSALTGDGDTQYF
abundance: NA; v_gene: TRBV27; j_gene: TRBJ2-7; d_gene: TRBD2; CDR3nt: TGTGCCAGCAGTATGGGGACTAGCGGCTCCTACGAGCAGTACTTC; CDR3aa: CASSMGTSGSYEQYF
abundance: NA; v_gene: TRBV19; j_gene: TRBJ1-1; d_gene: NA; CDR3nt: TGTGCCAGTAGTAACCGGGACATCTCGAACGCTGAAGCTTTCTTT; CDR3aa: CASSNRDISNAEAFF
abundance: NA; v_gene: TRBV12-5; j_gene: TRBJ2-1; d_gene: TRBD2; CDR3nt: TGTGCTAGTGGTTTGATGGGACTAGCGGGAGAGGGTGAGCAGTTCTTC; CDR3aa: CASGLMGLAGEGEQFF
abundance: NA; v_gene: TRBV28; j_gene: TRBJ1-5; d_gene: TRBD1; CDR3nt: TGTGCCAGCAGTAGACCGGGACAGGGGGTATCCCAGCATTTT; CDR3aa: CASSRPGQGVSQHF
abundance: NA; v_gene: TRBV5-6; j_gene: TRBJ2-5; d_gene: TRBD1; CDR3nt: TGTGCCAGCAGCTGGGGACAGGGGGCAATAGGGGAGACCCAGTACTTC; CDR3aa: CASSWGQGAIGETQYF
abundance: NA; v_gene: TRBV7-8; j_gene: TRBJ2-1; d_gene: TRBD2; CDR3nt: TGTGCCAGCAGCGGCCGACTAGCGGGATTGCATGAGCAGTTCTTC; CDR3aa: CASSGRLAGLHEQFF
abundance: NA; v_gene: TRBV6-5; j_gene: TRBJ2-7; d_gene: TRBD2; CDR3nt: TGTGCCAGCAGTTACTCGAAAGCGGGAGGGTCCTACGAGCAGTACTTC; CDR3aa: CASSYSKAGGSYEQYF
abundance: NA; v_gene: TRBV28; j_gene: TRBJ1-4; d_gene: NA; CDR3nt: TGTGCCACCCTCCTTGACAGGCGGAATGAAAAACTGTTTTTT; CDR3aa: CATLLDRRNEKLFF
abundance: few; v_gene: TRBV2; j_gene: TRBJ1-5; d_gene: NA; CDR3nt: TGTGCCAGCAGTTTACAGGGCAATCAGCCCCAGCATTTT; CDR3aa: CASSLQGNQPQHF
abundance: NA; v_gene: TRBV4-1; j_gene: TRBJ2-1; d_gene: TRBD2; CDR3nt: TGCGCCAGCAGCGACCTAGCGGGGAGCTCCTACAATGAGCAGTTCTTC; CDR3aa: CASSDLAGSSYNEQFF
abundance: NA; v_gene: TRBV12-5; j_gene: TRBJ1-1; d_gene: NA; CDR3nt: TGTGCTAGTGGAATGGGGAGATTGAACACTGAAGCTTTCTTT; CDR3aa: CASGMGRLNTEAFF
abundance: NA; v_gene: TRBV28; j_gene: TRBJ1-4; d_gene: NA; CDR3nt: TGTGCCAGCAGTTCCGGCGGCGGTGGAAAACTGTTTTTT; CDR3aa: CASSSGGGGKLFF
abundance: once; v_gene: TRBV2; j_gene: TRBJ1-4; d_gene: TRBD1; CDR3nt: TGTGCCAGCAGACCCAAGACAGGGGGGACGGAAAAACTGTTTTTT; CDR3aa: CASRPKTGGTEKLFF
abundance: NA; v_gene: TRBV15; j_gene: TRBJ2-1; d_gene: TRBD2; CDR3nt: TGTGCCACCAGCAGCGAAGCGGGGGCCTACAATGAGCAGTTCTTC; CDR3aa: CATSSEAGAYNEQFF
abundance: once; v_gene: TRBV6-6; j_gene: TRBJ2-3; d_gene: TRBD2; CDR3nt: TGTGCCAGCAGTAGGGGGACTAGCGGTAGCACAGATACGCAGTATTTT; CDR3aa: CASSRGTSGSTDTQYF
abundance: NA; v_gene: TRBV15; j_gene: TRBJ2-1; d_gene: NA; CDR3nt: TGTGCCACCCAACACATCTACAATGAGCAGTTCTTC; CDR3aa: CATQHIYNEQFF
abundance: NA; v_gene: TRBV5-1; j_gene: TRBJ1-2; d_gene: NA; CDR3nt: TGCGCCAGCAGCTTGGAGTCCCACAGGGCGTCGGATGGCTACACCTTC; CDR3aa: CASSLESHRASDGYTF
abundance: NA; v_gene: TRBV6-1; j_gene: TRBJ1-6; d_gene: NA; CDR3nt: TGTGCCAGCAGCGGGAGCTCCTATAATTCACCCCTCCACTTT; CDR3aa: CASSGSSYNSPLHF
abundance: NA; v_gene: TRBV7-2; j_gene: TRBJ2-3; d_gene: NA; CDR3nt: TGTGCCAGCAGCAGCGTACCCCGAGATACGCAGTATTTT; CDR3aa: CASSSVPRDTQYF
abundance: NA; v_gene: TRBV7-7; j_gene: TRBJ2-7; d_gene: TRBD2; CDR3nt: TGTGCTAGCAGCTTAGGGACTAGCGGGATCTACGAGCAGTACTTC; CDR3aa: CASSLGTSGIYEQYF
abundance: NA; v_gene: TRBV6-5; j_gene: TRBJ1-1; d_gene: NA; CDR3nt: TGTGCCAGCAGTTACACCCCGGACACTGAAGCTTTCTTT; CDR3aa: CASSYTPDTEAFF